This T cell receptor (beta chain) was observed in a study of CD8+CD57+ T cells in acquired aplastic anemia. Overall study: Healthy donors averaged roughly 11 million reads for CD4+ cells. Study results and limitations: Patients and controls shared twenty-nine CD8+ CDR3 sequences, which appeared highly expressed in patients and within their immunodominant clones.

Notes on this clonotype: The antigen remains unidentified.

Deletions cut 2 bases from V and 4 bases from J, with 9 bases between. This CDR3 spans 14 amino acids. Germline loops: CDR1 SGHTA, CDR2 FQGTGA. CDR3 and TCR beta VDJ profiling relied on genomic DNA as the template. Each CDR3 protein gets one entry after TCRdb re-called the reads with MiXCR. Here the sample spans 400,000 to 450,000 distinct CDR3 sequences, around 68% being singletons. Sequencing was performed on sorted CD4+, CD8+, or CD8+CD57+ T cells (not recorded which) from PBMCs. The chain joins TRBV7-3 to TRBJ2-1, with D possibly being TRBD1 (5 bases). This receptor was taken from a human donor in good health, serving as a control. CDR3 in amino acids: CASSLLDSYNEQFF. CDR3 nucleotide sequence: TGTGCCAGCAGCTTACTAGACAGTTACAATGAGCAGTTCTTC.